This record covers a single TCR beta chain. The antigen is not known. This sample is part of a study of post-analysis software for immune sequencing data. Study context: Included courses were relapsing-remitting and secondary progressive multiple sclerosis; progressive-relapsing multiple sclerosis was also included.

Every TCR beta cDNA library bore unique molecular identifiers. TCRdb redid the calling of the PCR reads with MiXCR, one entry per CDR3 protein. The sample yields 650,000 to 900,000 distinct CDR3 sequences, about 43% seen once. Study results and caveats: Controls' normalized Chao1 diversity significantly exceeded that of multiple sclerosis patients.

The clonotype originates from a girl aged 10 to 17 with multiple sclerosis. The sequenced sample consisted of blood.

CDR3 in amino acids: CASSLQNAVDGQYF. In DNA form, the CDR3 reads TGTGCCAGCAGTTTACAGAACGCGGTCGACGGGCAGTACTTC. This chain joins TRBV12-3 or TRBV12-4 and TRBJ2-4, with D uncertain. Trimming cost V 2 bases and J 13 bases, with 18 bases left between them. CDR3 size: 14 residues.